This TCR beta chain was obtained from a study of T-cell memory formation after mild COVID-19. TCRdb analysed the 5' RACE reads with MiXCR anew, one entry per CDR3 protein. The data show approximately 250,000 distinct CDR3 sequences, under 20% seen once. This clonotype was seen a handful of times. The CDR3 totals 16 residues. The ends lost 2 bases at V and 1 base at J; junction bases unmatched: 6. Germline values: CDR1 SGHRS, CDR2 YFSETQ. The chain links TRBV5-1 to TRBJ1-1, with 9 bases fitting TRBD1. The sequencing sample was made of PBMCs or a T cell subset sorted from them (not recorded which). The TCR sequence derives from a man younger than 30 who had mild COVID-19 (a few samples of this study predate the infection). Cell type and time point are not known. CDR3 loop: CASSLTRTGENTEAFF. Written as DNA, the CDR3 is TGCGCCAGCAGCTTAACTCGGACAGGGGAGAACACTGAAGCTTTCTTT.